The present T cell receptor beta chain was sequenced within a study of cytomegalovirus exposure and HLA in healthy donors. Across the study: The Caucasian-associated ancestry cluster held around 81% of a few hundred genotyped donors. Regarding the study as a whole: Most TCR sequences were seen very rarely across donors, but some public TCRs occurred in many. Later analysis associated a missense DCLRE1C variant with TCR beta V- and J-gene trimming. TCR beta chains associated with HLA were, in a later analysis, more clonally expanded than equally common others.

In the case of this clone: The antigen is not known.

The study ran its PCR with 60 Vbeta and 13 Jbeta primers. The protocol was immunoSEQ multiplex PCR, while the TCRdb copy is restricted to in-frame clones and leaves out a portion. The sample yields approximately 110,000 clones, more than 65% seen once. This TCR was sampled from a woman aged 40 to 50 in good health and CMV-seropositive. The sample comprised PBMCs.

The CDR3 sequence: CATSIGQGAADTQYF. The CDR3 region has the DNA TGTGCCACCAGCATAGGACAGGGGGCAGCTGATACGCAGTATTTT. The chain couples TRBV15 to TRBJ2-3; 11 bases fit TRBD1. The germline V gene encodes CDR1 LNHNV and CDR2 YYDKDF (reference sequence). V shed 4 bases, J shed 6 bases, and the junction held 6 bases outside the gene matches. The CDR3 runs to 15 residues.